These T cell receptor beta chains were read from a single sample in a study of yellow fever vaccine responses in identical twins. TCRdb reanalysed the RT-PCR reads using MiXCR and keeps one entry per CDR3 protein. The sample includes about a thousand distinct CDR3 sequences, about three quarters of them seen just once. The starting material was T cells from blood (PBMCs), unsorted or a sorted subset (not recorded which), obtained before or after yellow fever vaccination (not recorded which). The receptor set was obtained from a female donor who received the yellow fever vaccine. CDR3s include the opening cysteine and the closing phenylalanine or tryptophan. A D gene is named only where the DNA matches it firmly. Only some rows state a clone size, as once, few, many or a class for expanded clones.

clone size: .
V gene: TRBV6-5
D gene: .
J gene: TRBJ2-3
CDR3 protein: CASSYSRGQSTDTQYF
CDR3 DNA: TGTGCCAGCAGTTACTCTCGGGGTCAAAGCACAGATACGCAGTATTTT

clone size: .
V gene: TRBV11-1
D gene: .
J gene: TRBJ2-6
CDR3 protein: CASSFLGVGANVLTF
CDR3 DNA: TGTGCCAGCAGCTTCTTAGGGGTCGGGGCCAACGTCCTGACTTTC

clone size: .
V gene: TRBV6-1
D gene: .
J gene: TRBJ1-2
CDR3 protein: CASRLPNYGYTF
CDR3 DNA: TGTGCCAGCAGGCTCCCTAACTATGGCTACACCTTC

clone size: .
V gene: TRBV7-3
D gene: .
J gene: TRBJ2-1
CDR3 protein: CASSEILGGDNEQFF
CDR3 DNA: TGTGCCAGCAGCGAAATTCTCGGAGGCGACAATGAGCAGTTCTTC

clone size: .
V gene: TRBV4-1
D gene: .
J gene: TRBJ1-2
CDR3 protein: CASSQERGSRYGYTF
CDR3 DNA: TGCGCCAGCAGCCAAGAGAGGGGGTCTCGGTATGGCTACACCTTC

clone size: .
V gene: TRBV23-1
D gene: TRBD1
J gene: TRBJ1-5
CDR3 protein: CASSPDGTGGDQPQHF
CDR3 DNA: TGCGCCAGCAGTCCAGATGGGACAGGGGGCGATCAGCCCCAGCATTTT

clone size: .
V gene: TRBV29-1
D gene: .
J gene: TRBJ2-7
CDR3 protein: CSVEGRGTSSYEQYF
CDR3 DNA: TGCAGCGTTGAAGGTAGGGGGACCAGCTCCTACGAGCAGTACTTC

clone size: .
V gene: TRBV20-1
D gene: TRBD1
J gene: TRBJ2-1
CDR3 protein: CSARDRRTGYNEQFF
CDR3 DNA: TGCAGTGCTAGAGATCGAAGGACAGGGTACAATGAGCAGTTCTTC

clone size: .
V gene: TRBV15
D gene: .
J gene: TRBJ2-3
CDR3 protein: CATSRSGGGADTQYF
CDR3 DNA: TGTGCCACCAGCAGATCCGGAGGGGGTGCAGATACGCAGTATTTT

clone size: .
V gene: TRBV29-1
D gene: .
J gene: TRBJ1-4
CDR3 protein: CSAQDSYNEKLFF
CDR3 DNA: TGCAGCGCTCAGGACAGCTATAATGAAAAACTGTTTTTT

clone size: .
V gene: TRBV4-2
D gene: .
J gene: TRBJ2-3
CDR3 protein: CASSQGLVADTQYF
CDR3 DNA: TGTGCCAGCAGCCAAGGACTAGTTGCAGATACGCAGTATTTT

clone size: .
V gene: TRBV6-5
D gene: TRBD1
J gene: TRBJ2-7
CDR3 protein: CASSYRQGGAYEQYF
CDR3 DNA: TGTGCCAGCAGTTACCGACAGGGGGGGGCCTACGAGCAGTACTTC

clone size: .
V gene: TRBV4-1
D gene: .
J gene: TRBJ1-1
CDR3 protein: CASSQMGGTEAFF
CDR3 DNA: TGCGCCAGCAGCCAAATGGGGGGAACTGAAGCTTTCTTT

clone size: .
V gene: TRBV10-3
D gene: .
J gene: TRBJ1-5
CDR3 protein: CAISESMPNSNQPQHF
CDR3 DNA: TGTGCCATCAGTGAGTCGATGCCCAATAGCAATCAGCCCCAGCATTTT

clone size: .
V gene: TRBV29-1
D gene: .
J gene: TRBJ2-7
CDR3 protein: CSVAADSYEQYF
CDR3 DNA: TGCAGCGTTGCGGCGGACTCCTACGAGCAGTACTTC

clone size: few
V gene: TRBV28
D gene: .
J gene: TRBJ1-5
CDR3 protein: CASSLYPDQPQHF
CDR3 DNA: TGTGCCAGCAGTTTATACCCAGATCAGCCCCAGCATTTT

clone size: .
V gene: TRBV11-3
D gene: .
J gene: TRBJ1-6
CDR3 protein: CASSPISTGPSPLHF
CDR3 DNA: TGTGCCAGCAGCCCAATATCAACAGGGCCATCACCCCTCCACTTT

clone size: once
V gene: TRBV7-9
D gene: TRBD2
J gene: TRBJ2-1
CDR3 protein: CASSHPTSGGDNEQFF
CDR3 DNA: TGTGCCAGCAGCCATCCGACTAGCGGGGGAGATAATGAGCAGTTCTTC

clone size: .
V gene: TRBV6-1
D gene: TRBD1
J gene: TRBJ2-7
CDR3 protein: CASRTATGGVPYEQYF
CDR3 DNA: TGTGCCAGCAGGACGGCGACAGGGGGCGTCCCCTACGAGCAGTACTTC

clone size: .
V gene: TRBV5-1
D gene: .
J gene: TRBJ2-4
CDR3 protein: CASSLGALSDKNIQYF
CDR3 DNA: TGCGCCAGCAGCTTGGGGGCTTTATCAGACAAAAACATTCAGTACTTC

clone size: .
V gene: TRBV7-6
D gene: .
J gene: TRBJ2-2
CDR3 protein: CASSGVGRSRGELFF
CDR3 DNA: TGTGCCAGCAGCGGAGTGGGAAGGAGCCGCGGGGAGCTGTTTTTT

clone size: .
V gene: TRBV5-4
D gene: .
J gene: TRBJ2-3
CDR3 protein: CASSFTDTQYF
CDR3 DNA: TGTGCCAGCAGCTTCACAGATACGCAGTATTTT

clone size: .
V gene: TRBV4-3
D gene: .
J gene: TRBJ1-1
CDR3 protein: CASSQEGVLNTEAFF
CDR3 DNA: TGCGCCAGCAGCCAAGAAGGAGTATTGAACACTGAAGCTTTCTTT

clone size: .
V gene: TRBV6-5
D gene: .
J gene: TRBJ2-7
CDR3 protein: CASSYIPLYEQYF
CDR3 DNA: TGTGCCAGCAGTTACATACCCCTCTACGAGCAGTACTTC

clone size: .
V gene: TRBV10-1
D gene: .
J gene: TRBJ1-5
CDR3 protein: CASSEGDRQPQHF
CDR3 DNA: TGCGCCAGCAGTGAGGGGGACCGTCAGCCCCAGCATTTT

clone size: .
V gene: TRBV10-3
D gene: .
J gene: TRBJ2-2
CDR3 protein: CAISDAVGELFF
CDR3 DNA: TGTGCCATCAGTGATGCGGTTGGGGAGCTGTTTTTT

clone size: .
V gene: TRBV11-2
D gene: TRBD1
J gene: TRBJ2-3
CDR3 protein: CASSLYEQGPWNTQYF
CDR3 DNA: TGTGCCAGCAGCTTATACGAACAGGGGCCGTGGAATACGCAGTATTTT

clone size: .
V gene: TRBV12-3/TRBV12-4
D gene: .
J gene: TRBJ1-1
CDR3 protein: CASRTAMNTEAFF
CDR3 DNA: TGTGCCAGCAGGACGGCCATGAACACTGAAGCTTTCTTT

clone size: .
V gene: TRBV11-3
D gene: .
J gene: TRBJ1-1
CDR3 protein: CASSLTPNTEAFF
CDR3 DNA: TGTGCCAGCAGCCTGACACCAAACACTGAAGCTTTCTTT

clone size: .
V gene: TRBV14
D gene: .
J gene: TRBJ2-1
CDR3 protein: CASSQGLASYNEQFF
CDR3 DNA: TGTGCCAGCAGCCAAGGTCTAGCTTCCTACAATGAGCAGTTCTTC

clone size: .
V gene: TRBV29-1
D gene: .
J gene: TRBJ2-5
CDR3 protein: CCVVLQNQETQYF
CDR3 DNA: TGCTGCGTTGTTTTACAGAACCAAGAGACCCAGTACTTC

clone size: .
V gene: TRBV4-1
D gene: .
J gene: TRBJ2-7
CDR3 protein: CASSQDSVRAEQYF
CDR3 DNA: TGCGCCAGCAGCCAAGATAGTGTGAGGGCCGAGCAGTACTTC

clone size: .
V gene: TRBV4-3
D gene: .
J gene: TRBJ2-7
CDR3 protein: CASSQDMEGVDEQYF
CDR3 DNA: TGCGCCAGCAGCCAAGATATGGAGGGCGTGGACGAGCAGTACTTC

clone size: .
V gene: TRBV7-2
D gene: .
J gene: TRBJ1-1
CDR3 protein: CATSDGNTEAFF
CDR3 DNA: TGTGCCACTAGTGACGGAAACACTGAAGCTTTCTTT

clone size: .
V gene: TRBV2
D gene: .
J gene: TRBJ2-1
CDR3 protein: CASSGKHYKQFF
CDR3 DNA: TGTGCCAGTAGCGGAAAGCATTACAAGCAGTTCTTC

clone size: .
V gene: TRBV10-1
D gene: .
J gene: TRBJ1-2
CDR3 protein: CASSEGQLRYGYTF
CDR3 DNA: TGCGCCAGCAGTGAGGGGCAGCTCCGTTATGGCTACACCTTC

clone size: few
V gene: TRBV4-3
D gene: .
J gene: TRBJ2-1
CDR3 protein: CASSQDDGSAGNEQFF
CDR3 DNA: TGCGCCAGCAGCCAAGATGACGGGTCAGCGGGTAATGAGCAGTTCTTC

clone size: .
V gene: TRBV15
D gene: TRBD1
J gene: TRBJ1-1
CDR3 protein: CATSEGQGGTEAFF
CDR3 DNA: TGTGCCACCAGCGAAGGACAGGGAGGTACTGAAGCTTTCTTT

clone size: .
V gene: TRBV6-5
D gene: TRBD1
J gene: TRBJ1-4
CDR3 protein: CASSYSRTGVELFF
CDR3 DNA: TGTGCCAGCAGTTACTCGCGGACAGGGGTAGAACTGTTTTTT

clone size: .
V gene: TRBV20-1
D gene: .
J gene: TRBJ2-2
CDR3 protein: CSARPHSAGELFF
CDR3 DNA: TGCAGTGCTAGACCCCATAGCGCCGGGGAGCTGTTTTTT

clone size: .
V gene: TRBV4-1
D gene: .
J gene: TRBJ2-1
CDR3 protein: CASSPPSSYNEQFF
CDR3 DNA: TGCGCCAGCAGCCCCCCGAGCTCCTACAATGAGCAGTTCTTC

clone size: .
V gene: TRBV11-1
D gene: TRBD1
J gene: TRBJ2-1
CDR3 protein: CASSLWTGGVDEQFF
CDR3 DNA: TGTGCCAGCAGCTTATGGACAGGGGGTGTAGATGAGCAGTTCTTC

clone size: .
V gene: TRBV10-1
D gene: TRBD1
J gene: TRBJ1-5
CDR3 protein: CASSSGTGTQPQHF
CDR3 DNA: TGCGCCAGCTCATCCGGGACAGGGACTCAGCCCCAGCATTTT

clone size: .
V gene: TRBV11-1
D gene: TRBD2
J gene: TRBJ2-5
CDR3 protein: CASSTTGTSTETQYF
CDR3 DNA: TGTGCCAGCAGCACAACCGGGACTAGCACCGAGACCCAGTACTTC

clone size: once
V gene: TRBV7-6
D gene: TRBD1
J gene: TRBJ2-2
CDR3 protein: CASSPSDRAIGGELFF
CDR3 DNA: TGTGCCAGCAGCCCCTCGGACAGGGCGATCGGCGGGGAGCTGTTTTTT

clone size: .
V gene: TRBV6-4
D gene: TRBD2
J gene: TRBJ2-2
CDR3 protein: CASSGTSSGELFF
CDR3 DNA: TGTGCCAGCAGTGGGACTAGTTCCGGGGAGCTGTTTTTT

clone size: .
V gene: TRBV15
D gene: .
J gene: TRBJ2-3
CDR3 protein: CATSRDRGGGGDTQYF
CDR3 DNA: TGTGCCACCAGCAGAGATCGTGGCGGAGGGGGGGATACGCAGTATTTT